This T cell receptor (beta chain) was profiled in a study of T cells in tumors after PD-1 blockade. Study summary: Patients had no prior checkpoint blockade, systemic immunosuppressants, or anti-cancer therapy within 4 weeks. Either cemiplimab 350 mg every 2 weeks or pembrolizumab 200 mg every 3 weeks was given.

Input was roughly 600 ng to 6,004 ng of genomic DNA from tumor or blood. Regarding the study as a whole: Peripheral recruitment is suggested, as some novel exhausted tumor clones were in pre-treatment blood.

Comment on this clone: What it binds is unknown.

Profiled with immunoSEQ multiplex PCR; TCRdb holds only in-frame clones, not every one. The sample includes 45,000 to 60,000 clones, 65% to 80% of them seen just once. The specimen was PBMCs, collected before anti-PD-1 therapy. This receptor was obtained from a human donor with advanced basal cell or squamous cell carcinoma (not recorded which).

CDR3 region: CASSRKTELNEQYF. The DNA for the CDR3 is TGTGCCAGCAGTCGTAAGACAGAGCTCAACGAGCAGTACTTC. The V call is TRBV2, the J call TRBJ2-7; the D gene is possibly TRBD1 (5 bases). The germline gives CDR1 SNHLY, CDR2 FYNNEI. This CDR3 comprises 14 residues. V dropped 5 bases and J dropped 5 bases, with 16 bases sitting between them.